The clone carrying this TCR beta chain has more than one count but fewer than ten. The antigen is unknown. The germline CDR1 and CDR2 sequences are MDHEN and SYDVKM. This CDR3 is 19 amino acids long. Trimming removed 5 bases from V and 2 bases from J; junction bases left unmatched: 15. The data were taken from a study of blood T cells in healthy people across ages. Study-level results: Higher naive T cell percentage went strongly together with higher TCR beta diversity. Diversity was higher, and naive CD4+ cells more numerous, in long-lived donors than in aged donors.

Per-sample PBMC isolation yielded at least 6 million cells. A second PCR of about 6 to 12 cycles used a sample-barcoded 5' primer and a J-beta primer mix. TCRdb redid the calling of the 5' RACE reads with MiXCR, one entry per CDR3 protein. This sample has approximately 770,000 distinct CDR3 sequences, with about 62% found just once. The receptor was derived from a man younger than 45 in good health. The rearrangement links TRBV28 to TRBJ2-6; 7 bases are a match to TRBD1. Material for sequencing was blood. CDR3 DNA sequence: TGTGCCAGCAGTACCGACAGGGCTAGTTATTTCGCTGGGGCCAACGTCCTGACTTTC. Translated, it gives CASSTDRASYFAGANVLTF.